The 28 T cell receptor beta chains below were found in one sample sequenced in a study of tumor and adjacent non-tumor tissue in lung cancer. A modified ARM-PCR protocol with three rounds of nested PCR amplified TCRbeta. TCRdb re-derived calls from the multiplex PCR reads in MiXCR, one entry per CDR3 protein. This repertoire shows some 97,000 distinct CDR3 sequences, around three fifths found once; its top ten account for roughly 19%. This sample's RNA came from whole unsorted tissue. Distant lung tissue was collected more than 3 cm away from the tumor edge. The sequenced sample was distant non-tumor lung tissue. These receptors originate from a man between 25 and 39 years old with non-small cell lung cancer.

On this clonotype itself: One junction end disagrees with the germline gene, perhaps due to a read error. The chain combines TRBV6-2 or TRBV6-3 with TRBJ2-1; D gene ambiguous. The CDR3 runs 12 residues. The V gene's germline CDR1 is MNHEY and CDR2 SVGEGT. The CDR3 nucleotides are TGTGTCAGCTTAGGGTCCTACAATGAGCAGTTCTTC. This encodes CVSLGSYNEQFF.

This clonotype occurred once. The junction shows a germline mismatch at one end, possibly a read error. V and J are TRBV29-1 and TRBJ2-1; 7 bases map to TRBD1. This CDR3 comprises 12 residues. Germline lookup yields CDR1 SQVTM and CDR2 ANQGSEA. In nucleotides, the CDR3 is TGCAGCGACCGACAGGGTTCAGGGGAGCAGCCCTTC. This sequence encodes CSDRQGSGEQPF.

About this clonotype itself: An end of the junction differs from the germline gene, which may be a read error. The genes are TRBV24-1 and TRBJ2-1; D unclear. Germline CDR1 and CDR2: KGHDR and SFDVKD. The CDR3 has 15 residues. In DNA form, the CDR3 reads TGTGTCACCAGTGCGCACAAGAGCTCCTACAATGAGCAGTTCTTC. As protein: CVTSAHKSSYNEQFF.

This clonotype occurred once. The V call is TRBV6-5, the J call TRBJ2-5; no firm D call. The CDR3 has 14 amino acids. Between the trimmed V and J ends, which lost 2 bases and 10 bases, there was a span of 17 bases. The V gene's germline CDR1 is MNHEY and CDR2 SVGAGI. For the CDR3, the DNA is TGTGCCAGCAGTTACGACGGCAGTATAGAGTTCCAGTACTTC. Its protein is CASSYDGSIEFQYF.

For this clonotype: A junction end diverges from the germline sequence, so it may reflect a read error. The J gene is TRBJ2-5, the V gene TRBV6-1; tentative D call: TRBD1 (5 bases). CDR1 is MNHNS, CDR2 SASEGT, per germline. The CDR3 runs to 14 residues. The CDR3 region is CASSVTVMKETQYF. The CDR3 coding sequence is TGTGCCAGCAGTGTGACAGTTATGAAAGAGACACAGTACTTC.

V gene TRBV20-1 combines with J gene TRBJ1-1, with a possible D match to TRBD1 (6 bases). Germline CDR1 and CDR2: DFQATT and SNEGSKA (reference sequence). The CDR3 runs 12 residues. Trimming took off 6 bases at V and 8 bases at J, with 16 bases between the two ends. CDR3 protein: CSAGTGGLEAFF. In DNA, the CDR3 is TGCAGTGCGGGGACGGGGGGGCTCGAAGCTTTCTTT.

This chain links TRBV20-1 with TRBJ2-7; D gene uncertain. The CDR3 totals 16 residues. Trimming took 3 bases from V and 3 from J, leaving 21 bases between them. Germline-derived CDR1 and CDR2 are DFQATT and SNEGSKA (reference sequence). CDR3 nucleotide sequence: TGCAGTGCTAGTAGTGTTAGTGTGAGAATAATCTACGAGCAGTACTTC. The encoded protein is CSASSVSVRIIYEQYF.

The chain employs TRBV6-1 and TRBJ1-6; D remains unclear. The CDR3 runs 13 residues. With 3 bases removed from V and 7 bases from J, the gap between germline ends came to 7 bases. The germline V gene encodes CDR1 MNHNS and CDR2 SASEGT. Here the CDR3 reads CASSDDQNSPLHF. The CDR3, as DNA: TGTGCCAGCAGTGATGATCAGAATTCACCCCTCCACTTT.

On this clonotype itself: This may be a read error: a much more frequent sequence differs by one nucleotide. The chain combines TRBV24-1 with TRBJ1-1; a weak D match, TRBD1 (5 bases). Germline V gene data show CDR1 as KGHDR and CDR2 as SFDVKD. The CDR3 is made up of 13 amino acids. The ends were cut back, 5 bases at V and 9 bases at J, with 15 bases in the middle. CDR3 in DNA: TGTGCCACCAGTGCCGGGGGAGGGACTAAAGCTTTCTTT. Translation gives CATSAGGGTKAFF.

The V gene is TRBV20-1, the J gene TRBJ1-3; D is ambiguous. The CDR3 length is 13 residues. CDR1 and CDR2 (germline): DFQATT, SNEGSKA (reference sequence). V lost 7 bases and J 3 bases, leaving 13 bases between the germline ends. The CDR3 region is CSVKQQYGNTIYF. CDR3 sequence (DNA): TGCAGTGTTAAGCAGCAGTATGGAAACACCATATATTTT.

As regards this clonotype: At one end the junction does not follow the germline gene, possibly because of a read error. The chain recombines TRBV7-9 with TRBJ2-3; the D gene is possibly TRBD1 (6 bases). CDR3 length equals 12 residues. The V gene's germline CDR1 is SEHNR and CDR2 FQNEAQ (reference sequence). CDR3 in amino acids: CTSSLGGDTQYF. The CDR3, as DNA: TGTACCAGCAGCTTAGGGGGAGATACGCAGTATTTT.

As regards this clonotype: A read error is possible here, since a much larger clone lies one base away. This chain uses TRBV4-3 with TRBJ2-2; 8 bases align to TRBD2. The CDR3 sequence is 14 residues long. Germline assignment: CDR1 LGHNA and CDR2 YSLEER. DNA for the CDR3: TGCGCCAACAGCCAATGGGGACTAGCCGGGGAGCTGTTTTTT. It translates to CANSQWGLAGELFF.

For this clonotype: A much bigger clone sits one base away, suggesting this may be a read error. The chain recombines TRBV6-2 or TRBV6-3 with TRBJ2-5; possibly TRBD1 or TRBD2 for D (5 bases each). CDR3 length: 14 amino acids. The V and J ends lost 6 bases and 1 base respectively, with 12 bases between them. CDR1 is MNHEY, CDR2 SVGEGT, per germline. Written as DNA, the CDR3 is TGTGCCAGCAGGGTCGACGGGGCCCAAGAGACCCAGTACTTC. It translates to CASRVDGAQETQYF.

Comments on this clonotype: Germline is not matched at one junction end, which may reflect a read error. CDR3 protein: CASSLVRWRGEAFF. As DNA, the CDR3 is TGCGCCAGCAGCTTAGTGAGATGGAGAGGTGAAGCTTTCTTT. The chain couples TRBV11-2 to TRBJ1-1; no reliable D call. CDR1 and CDR2 (germline): SGHAT, FQNNGV. This CDR3 has 14 amino acids. Full variable domain (missing parts from reference TRBV11-2 and TRBJ1-1): EAGVAQSPRYKIIEKRQSVAFWCNPISGHATLYWYQQILGQGPKLLIQFQNNGVVDDSQLPKDRFSAERLKGVDSTLKIQPAKLEDSAVYLCASSLVRWRGEAFFGQGTRLTVV.

The rearrangement links TRBV11-2 to TRBJ2-7; 8 bases map to TRBD1. Trimming removed 6 bases from V and 7 bases from J; junction bases left unmatched: 11. In germline, CDR1 is SGHAT, CDR2 FQNNGV. This CDR3 contains 14 residues. CDR3 sequence reads: CASRAWTGNYEQYF. The CDR3 region has the DNA TGTGCCAGCAGAGCCTGGACAGGGAACTATGAGCAGTACTTC.

The V call is TRBV29-1, the J call TRBJ1-1; a weak D match, TRBD1 (6 bases). The CDR3 covers 16 residues. With 4 bases removed from V and 14 bases from J, the gap between germline ends came to 32 bases. Germline loops: CDR1 SQVTM, CDR2 ANQGSEA. The CDR3 region is CSVVGPAGNGDTETFF. The CDR3 nucleotides read TGCAGCGTTGTCGGCCCGGCAGGGAACGGGGACACTGAAACCTTCTTT.

Remarks on this clonotype: A junction boundary mismatches the germline segment, possibly from a read error. The rearrangement joins TRBV4-1 to TRBJ2-1; 9 nucleotides line up with TRBD2. Germline CDR1 reads MGHRA; CDR2 reads YSYEKL. This CDR3 is built from 17 residues. The CDR3 DNA reads TGCGCCAGCATCCAAGAGCGGGGGACTAGCAGCGTCAATGAGCACTTCTTC. It encodes CASIQERGTSSVNEHFF.

This chain links TRBV6-1 with TRBJ2-5, with D unclear. Trimming cost V 5 bases and J 4 bases, with 14 bases left between them. The germline V gene has CDR1 MNHNS and CDR2 SASEGT. The CDR3 sequence is 14 residues long. DNA for the CDR3: TGTGCCAGCAGTCAGACATACCCGCGAGAGACCCAGTACTTC. Its protein is CASSQTYPRETQYF.

Note on this clonotype: A read error may explain this, as a much larger clone is one base away. This chain joins TRBV12-3 or TRBV12-4 and TRBJ2-1, with unresolved D. Trimming pared 7 bases from V and 8 bases from J, leaving 12 bases between. This CDR3 contains 12 residues. The CDR3 region has the DNA TGTGCCAGCACTGAGGTGGGCGATGAGCAGTTCTTC. Encoded protein: CASTEVGDEQFF.

Comments on this clonotype: This may be a read error: a much more frequent sequence differs by one nucleotide. The genes are TRBV6-5 and TRBJ2-7; 9 bases fit TRBD2. Trimming at V came to 4 bases and at J to 5 bases, leaving 12 bases not matched to a gene. The CDR3 runs 16 residues. Germline V lookup: CDR1 MNHEY, CDR2 SVGAGI. CDR3 in DNA: TGTGCCAGCAGTTCCCCTCAGACTAGCGGCGTCCACGAGCAGTACTTC. Encoded protein: CASSSPQTSGVHEQYF.

The chain is built from TRBV29-1 and TRBJ2-1, with unresolved D. CDR1 and CDR2 (germline): SQVTM, ANQGSEA. The CDR3 spans 13 residues. Written as DNA, the CDR3 is TGCAGTGCTGAAGAACGGTCCTACAATGAGCAGTTCTTC. Its translation: CSAEERSYNEQFF.

In the case of this clonotype: This likely comes from a read error, as the CDR3 has no conserved phenylalanine or tryptophan at its end. The chain uses TRBV11-1 and TRBJ2-1, with 7 nucleotides matching TRBD1. The CDR3 is 14 amino acids. CDR1 is SGHAT and CDR2 is FQDESV in the germline V gene (reference sequence). The CDR3 spells CASSPTGSYNEQFV. The CDR3 region has the DNA TGTGCTAGCAGCCCGACAGGGTCCTACAATGAGCAGTTCGTC.

Remarks on this clonotype: This could be a read error, since a much larger clone is one nucleotide away. This chain links TRBV6-5 with TRBJ1-2, with D hard to call. The CDR3 runs to 15 residues. Germline V lookup: CDR1 MNHEY, CDR2 SVGAGI. The CDR3 is CASSLGITRQYVYTF. The DNA of the CDR3 is TGTGCCAGCAGTTTAGGGATCACCCGTCAGTATGTCTACACCTTC.

This clonotype was picked up a small number of times. Given a much more abundant clone one base away, this may be a read error. The chain has TRBV6-5 and TRBJ2-1; TRBD2 aligns across 7 bases. The V segment lost 6 bases and the J segment 1 base; nucleotides outside the gene matches: 12. The V gene's germline CDR1 is MNHEY and CDR2 SVGAGI. CDR3 size: 17 residues. CDR3 DNA sequence: TGTGCCAGCAGACACGAATCGAGCGGGGTATCCTACAATGAGCAGTTCTTC. Its protein product is CASRHESSGVSYNEQFF.

Concerning this clonotype itself: One end of the junction fails to match germline, which may point to a read error. V usage is TRBV2 and J usage is TRBJ2-1; maybe TRBD2 (7 bases). CDR1 SNHLY and CDR2 FYNNEI come from the germline V gene. The CDR3 has 16 amino acids. The CDR3 nucleotides are TGTGCCAGTAGTGCCACTAACGGGGGGCCAGACAATGAGCAGTTCTTC. It translates to CASSATNGGPDNEQFF.

This clonotype was detected ten times or more. The CDR3 loop reads CASSDLHGQGLVYGYTF. CDR3 sequence (DNA): TGTGCCAGCAGTGATCTACATGGACAGGGACTAGTTTATGGCTACACCTTC. The V gene is TRBV12-3 or TRBV12-4, the J gene TRBJ1-2; 8 nucleotides agree with TRBD1. Trimming cost V 5 bases and J 5 bases; bases outside gene matches: 16. CDR3 size: 17 residues.

This clonotype was seen ten or more times. This chain uses TRBV20-1 with TRBJ2-1, with 10 bases that match TRBD2. This CDR3 contains 16 residues. Trimming cost V 0 bases and J 7 bases; bases outside gene matches: 9. The germline V gene has CDR1 DFQATT and CDR2 SNEGSKA (reference sequence). The CDR3 loop is CSARDLQRGGLNEQFF. CDR3 nucleotides: TGCAGTGCTAGAGATCTCCAGCGGGGGGGCTTGAATGAGCAGTTCTTC.

With respect to this clonotype: At one end the junction does not follow the germline gene, possibly because of a read error. The chain has TRBV6-6 and TRBJ1-5, with TRBD1 identical over 9 bases. CDR1 is MNHNY and CDR2 is SVGAGI in the germline V gene (reference sequence). The CDR3 runs 18 residues. CDR3 amino acids: CTNSAGTGTYYSNQPQHF. In nucleotides, the CDR3 is TGTACCAACAGCGCCGGGACAGGGACTTATTATAGCAATCAGCCCCAGCATTTC.